Given below is one T cell receptor (beta chain) in context. Its specificity is not known. This entry belongs to a study of radiotherapy plus CTLA-4 blockade in lung cancer. Study as a whole: Objective response rate was roughly 19%; disease control rate, less than 40%.

The CDR3 runs to 14 residues. V was clipped by 3 bases and J by 7 bases; unmatched bases: 9. Germline V CDR1 and CDR2: SGDLS, YYNGEE. Study results and limitations: In blood, early T cell clone dynamics reportedly predicted response best, together with interferon-beta. Clones of tumor-derived TCRs expanded in blood after radiotherapy plus ipilimumab.

Libraries were prepared by immunoSEQ multiplex PCR; TCRdb keeps only in-frame clonotypes and omits some of them. The table lists under 50,000 clones, nearly 80% of them singletons. The specimen was peripheral blood, collected from a patient treated with radiotherapy plus ipilimumab. This sequence originates from a human donor with non-small cell lung cancer that progressed on radiotherapy plus ipilimumab. The chain is built from TRBV9 and TRBJ2-7; 8 bases are shared with TRBD1. The CDR3 loop reads CASSADREFGEQYF. As DNA, the CDR3 is TGTGCCAGCAGCGCGGACAGGGAATTTGGGGAGCAGTACTTC.